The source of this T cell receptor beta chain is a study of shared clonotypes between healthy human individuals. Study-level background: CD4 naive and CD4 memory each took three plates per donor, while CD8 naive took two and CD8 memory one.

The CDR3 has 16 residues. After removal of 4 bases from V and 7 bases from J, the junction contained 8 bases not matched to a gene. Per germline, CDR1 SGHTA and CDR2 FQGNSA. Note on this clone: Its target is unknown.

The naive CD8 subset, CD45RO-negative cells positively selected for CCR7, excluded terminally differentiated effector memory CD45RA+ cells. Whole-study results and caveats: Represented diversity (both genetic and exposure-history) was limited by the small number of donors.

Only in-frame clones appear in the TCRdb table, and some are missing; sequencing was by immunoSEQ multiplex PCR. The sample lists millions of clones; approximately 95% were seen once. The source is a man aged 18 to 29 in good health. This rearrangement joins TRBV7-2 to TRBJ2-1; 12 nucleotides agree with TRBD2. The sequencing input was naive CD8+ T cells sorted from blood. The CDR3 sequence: CASSYLTSGRWNEQFF. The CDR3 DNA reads TGTGCCAGCAGCTACCTAACTAGCGGGAGGTGGAATGAGCAGTTCTTC.